This passage covers 3 T cell receptor beta chains from one sample sequenced in a study of metastatic and nonmetastatic thyroid tumors. Each patient went into thyroid surgery without having received any treatment. TCRdb re-called the PCR reads with MiXCR. This repertoire shows more than 12,000 clones, roughly 19% found once; its top ten account for 13%. What was sequenced was blood. The receptors stem from a female donor with papillary thyroid cancer or a benign thyroid nodule (not recorded which). Some clones in this sample may be carry-over from other donors' samples.

This clone was seen a few times. This sequence joins TRBV10-3 and TRBJ2-7, with a weak D call TRBD1 (6 bases). This CDR3 is 14 amino acids long. Germline lookup yields CDR1 ENHRY and CDR2 SYGVKD. The CDR3 loop is CVTSGVQLNYEQYF. The CDR3 DNA follows: TGTGTCACATCAGGGGTACAGCTGAACTACGAGCAGTACTTC.

By sample fraction, this clone is medium-sized. The gene calls are TRBV20-1 and TRBJ2-3, with 12 bases lining up with TRBD2. This CDR3 has 12 residues. Per the germline V gene, CDR1 is DFQATT and CDR2 is SNEGSKA (reference sequence). The V segment lost 6 bases and the J segment 5 bases; nucleotides outside the gene matches: 0. The DNA for the CDR3 is TGCAGTGCGGGACTAGCGGGAGATACGCAGTATTTT. Amino acids: CSAGLAGDTQYF.

The chain couples TRBV5-1 to TRBJ2-3, with D tentatively TRBD1 (6 bases). This CDR3 has 14 amino acids. With 0 bases removed from V and 2 bases from J, the gap between germline ends came to 7 bases. The germline V gene has CDR1 SGHRS and CDR2 YFSETQ. CDR3 residues: CASSLGQATDTQYF. CDR3 nucleotides: TGCGCCAGCAGCTTGGGACAGGCCACAGATACGCAGTATTTT.